The clone carrying this T cell receptor (beta chain) was recorded a few times. Deletions cut 2 bases from V and 7 bases from J, with 7 bases between. This CDR3 spans 12 amino acids. Looked up from germline, CDR1 is SGHRS and CDR2 is YFSETQ. The data were obtained in a study of long-term antiretroviral therapy in people with HIV. Version v3.0 of the immunoSEQ assay was performed at survey level. Clones were sequenced by immunoSEQ multiplex PCR, and TCRdb holds only the in-frame ones, with some missing. Of about 24,000 clones listed, 81% are singletons. The clonotype originates from a woman aged 18-35 years with HIV. The chain joins TRBV5-1 to TRBJ1-5; no firm D call. The source was unsorted PBMCs, collected at the start of antiretroviral therapy, before treatment. For the CDR3, the DNA is TGCGCCAGCAGCTTAGAGGGCCAGCCCCAGCATTTT. Translated, it gives CASSLEGQPQHF.